The clone carrying this T cell receptor (beta chain) came up a few times. Its specificity is unknown. This CDR3 is also generated by other DNA sequences in the sample. The protocol was immunoSEQ multiplex PCR, while the TCRdb copy is restricted to in-frame clones and leaves out a portion. Here the sample spans 2 million or so clones, 85% to 95% being singletons. The sample comes from a study of shared clonotypes between healthy human individuals. For the study at large: The cohort had two women and a few men, ages 18 to 49. Study-level results: Naive subsets tended to show greater estimated richness than memory subsets. The study found roughly 5% of naive CD4 clonotypes shared across a few donors.

It was CD45RO-negative cells, positively selected for CCR7, that made up naive CD8 cells, with terminally differentiated effector memory CD45RA+ cells excluded. Germline CDR1 reads MNHEY; CDR2 reads SMNVEV (reference sequence). This CDR3 contains 14 residues. V gave up 2 bases and J gave up 0 bases, with 5 bases separating them. This TCR came from a man in his late teens or twenties in good health. Sequenced: naive CD8+ T cells sorted from blood. The J gene is TRBJ1-5, the V gene TRBV27, with TRBD1 as a possible D gene (5 bases). The CDR3 loop is CASSLGGSNQPQHF. DNA of the CDR3: TGTGCCAGCAGTTTAGGGGGTAGCAATCAGCCCCAGCATTTT.